The 8 T cell receptor beta chains below were found in one sample sequenced in a study of T cell responses to AZD1222 COVID-19 vaccine. TCRdb keeps only in-frame clones here, not all; method: immunoSEQ multiplex PCR. Of 120,000 or so clones listed, 92% are singletons. The source material was peripheral blood, sampled on day 0 of AZD1222 vaccination. The receptors originated from an adult in good health.

V is TRBV5-1 and J is TRBJ2-1; 9 bases agree with TRBD1. The germline V gene encodes CDR1 SGHRS and CDR2 YFSETQ. The CDR3 is 15 amino acids. V gave up 4 bases and J gave up 7 bases; unmatched junction bases: 9. CDR3 loop: CASSLAGTGRNEQFF. DNA of the CDR3: TGCGCCAGCAGCCTCGCGGGGACAGGGCGGAATGAGCAGTTCTTC.

This chain uses TRBV7-2 with TRBJ1-3; no definite D call. V was clipped by 1 base and J by 4 bases, with 17 bases between them. The CDR3 extends over 17 amino acids. Per germline, CDR1 SGHTA and CDR2 FQGNSA. In nucleotides, the CDR3 is TGTGCCAGCAGCTTAGGAGCGAATATCCTCTCGGGAAACACCATATATTTT. This encodes CASSLGANILSGNTIYF. Filled out from reference TRBV7-2 and TRBJ1-3, the complete variable domain reads GAGVSQSPSNKVTEKGKDVELRCDPISGHTALYWYRQSLGQGLEFLIYFQGNSAPDKSGLPSDRFSAERTGGSVSTLTIQRTQQEDSAVYLCASSLGANILSGNTIYFGEGSWLTVV.

The chain joins TRBV30 to TRBJ2-7; 13 bases map to TRBD2. The CDR3 consists of 15 residues. The J segment lost 7 bases and the V segment lost 3 bases, leaving 9 bases of the junction unmatched. The germline CDR1 and CDR2 sequences are GTSNPN and SVGIG (reference sequence). CDR3 residues: CAWRPTSGRVWEQYF. The CDR3 DNA reads TGTGCCTGGAGACCAACTAGCGGGAGGGTGTGGGAGCAGTACTTC. Full variable domain (missing parts from reference TRBV30 and TRBJ2-7): SQTIHQWPATLVQPVGSPLSLECTVEGTSNPNLYWYRQAAGRGLQLLFYSVGIGQISSEVPQNLSASRPQDRQFILSSKKLLLSDSGFYLCAWRPTSGRVWEQYFGPGTRLTVT.

The chain joins TRBV3-1 (or the pseudogene TRBV3-2) to TRBJ2-1; tentatively, D is TRBD2 (5 bases). The CDR3 spans 11 residues. The germline CDR1 and CDR2 sequences are LGHDT and YNNKEL (reference sequence). Trimming took off 9 bases at V and 6 bases at J, with 9 bases between the two ends. The CDR3 coding sequence is TGTGCCAGGGGAGTCGGCAATGAGCAGTTCTTC. Its protein is CARGVGNEQFF.

The rearrangement links TRBV28 to TRBJ1-2, with TRBD1 as a possible D gene (5 bases). V was trimmed by 6 bases and J by 3 bases, leaving 17 bases between them. The CDR3 spans 15 residues. Germline V CDR1 and CDR2: MDHEN, SYDVKM. This CDR3 reads CASRLSLGGDYGYTF. The CDR3, as DNA: TGTGCCAGCAGACTTTCCCTTGGGGGGGACTATGGCTACACCTTC.

V and J are TRBV20-1 and TRBJ2-1; TRBD2 matches at 12 bases. Germline CDR1 and CDR2: DFQATT and SNEGSKA (reference sequence). The length of the CDR3 is 15 residues. V lost 3 bases to trimming and J lost 6 bases; unmatched junction nucleotides: 6. The CDR3 region is CSASLAGGISNEQFF. DNA for the CDR3: TGCAGTGCTAGTCTAGCGGGAGGGATTAGCAATGAGCAGTTCTTC.

This chain connects TRBV5-4 to TRBJ1-2; possible D gene TRBD1, 6 bases. V lost 4 bases to trimming and J lost 5 bases, with 27 bases between them. This CDR3 region has 18 residues. In germline, CDR1 is SGHNT, CDR2 YYREEE (reference sequence). The CDR3: CASSGNLGQREAAYGYTF. DNA for the CDR3: TGTGCCAGCAGCGGAAACCTCGGACAGCGAGAAGCAGCATATGGCTACACCTTC.

The chain joins TRBV6-5 to TRBJ1-3, with a tentative D call TRBD1 (6 bases). V lost 2 bases and J 4 bases, leaving 15 bases between the germline ends. The germline V gene encodes CDR1 MNHEY and CDR2 SVGAGI. The CDR3 sequence is 16 residues long. For the CDR3, the DNA is TGTGCCAGCAGTTACCTAACAGGGCTGGAAGGAAACACCATATATTTT. Protein product: CASSYLTGLEGNTIYF.